The 8 T cell receptor beta chains listed next were all sequenced from one sample in a study of identifying expanded T cells in peripheral blood. The repertoire was sequenced with immunoSEQ multiplex PCR; TCRdb's copy has only in-frame clones and lacks some. In the table there are 80,000 or so clones, roughly four fifths of which are singletons. The source material was blood. The receptors originated from a person between 18 and 75 years old in good health.

This chain joins TRBV5-1 and TRBJ2-3; 14 nucleotides align to TRBD2. CDR3 length: 15 residues. Looked up from germline, CDR1 is SGHRS and CDR2 is YFSETQ. V lost 4 bases, J lost 4 bases, and 2 bases stayed unmatched. The CDR3 DNA reads TGCGCCAGCAGCAAGGGACTAGCGGGAGCAGATACGCAGTATTTT. Its protein product is CASSKGLAGADTQYF.

This rearrangement joins TRBV7-2 to TRBJ2-4; D not certain. Germline V gene sequence: CDR1 SGHTA, CDR2 FQGNSA. The CDR3 is 14 residues long. Trimming removed 1 base at V and 6 bases at J, with 10 bases between. The CDR3 bases are TGTGCCAGCAGCTTAGGGACCGTCGGAAACATTCAGTACTTC. Its translation: CASSLGTVGNIQYF.

This chain connects TRBV6-1 to TRBJ1-1, with D unresolved. This CDR3 contains 13 residues. Germline CDR1 reads MNHNS; CDR2 reads SASEGT. V lost 4 bases and J lost 1, with 7 bases in between. The DNA for the CDR3 is TGTGCCAGCAGTGCAGAGGGGAACACTGAAGCTTTCTTT. Translation gives CASSAEGNTEAFF.

The chain links TRBV19 to TRBJ2-1; no firm D call. The CDR3 consists of 13 residues. CDR1 and CDR2 (germline): LNHDA, SQIVND (reference sequence). Trimming cost V 7 bases and J 7 bases, with 14 bases left between them. In nucleotides, the CDR3 is TGTGCCAGTACCTCGGCTGGATGGAATGAGCAGTTCTTC. This gives the protein CASTSAGWNEQFF.

This clone appeared a single time. The CDR3 region is CASSQDEPGQGYEQYF. CDR3 sequence (DNA): TGCGCCAGCAGCCAAGATGAACCGGGACAGGGCTACGAGCAGTACTTC. This rearrangement joins TRBV4-1 to TRBJ2-7; 9 bases agree with TRBD1. Trimming took 0 bases from V and 3 from J; bases not matched to a gene: 6. Germline-derived CDR1 and CDR2 are MGHRA and YSYEKL. CDR3 length: 16 amino acids.

This CDR3 is CASSWSGSEDEQYF. CDR3 coding DNA: TGTGCCAGCAGCTGGAGCGGGAGTGAGGACGAGCAGTACTTC. The gene calls are TRBV11-2 and TRBJ2-7; 8 nucleotides match TRBD2. The germline V gene encodes CDR1 SGHAT and CDR2 FQNNGV. Trimming at V came to 4 bases and at J to 5 bases, leaving 7 bases not matched to a gene. This CDR3 region has 14 residues.

This clone has just one count. V and J are TRBV11-1 and TRBJ2-7; 7 nucleotides agree with TRBD1. The junction had 3 bases not matched to a gene; V was cut back by 4 bases and J by 0 bases. The CDR3 covers 14 residues. CDR1 is SGHAT, CDR2 FQDESV, per germline (reference sequence). CDR3 nucleotides: TGTGCCAGCAGCTCGACAGGGTTCTCCTACGAGCAGTACTTC. Its protein product is CASSSTGFSYEQYF. Complete variable domain (other parts from reference TRBV11-1 and TRBJ2-7): EAEVAQSPRYKITEKSQAVAFWCDPISGHATLYWYRQILGQGPELLVQFQDESVVDDSQLPKDRFSAERLKGVDSTLKIQPAELGDSAMYLCASSSTGFSYEQYFGPGTRLTVT.

This rearrangement joins TRBV7-3 to TRBJ2-2; 8 bases are shared with TRBD2. Germline V gene lookup returns CDR1 SGHTA and CDR2 FQGTGA. After removal of 5 bases from V and 1 base from J, the junction contained 9 bases not matched to a gene. This CDR3 comprises 17 residues. As DNA, the CDR3 is TGTGCCAGCAGCGTTACAGGGAGCGGGGGGAACACCGGGGAGCTGTTTTTT. This gives the protein CASSVTGSGGNTGELFF.